The TCR beta chain under discussion was sequenced for a study of beta chain features in type 1 diabetes. Broader study findings: Researchers caution that PCR might favor shorter templates, equally among patients and controls. Type 1 diabetes patients showed a moderate but significant shortening of TCRB CDR3s in all four CD4+ subsets. The naive, central memory and Treg TCRB repertoires looked more alike in patients than they did in healthy donors.

Expressed TCRB transcripts were sequenced, since all the RNA that had been isolated was reverse transcribed. This table comes from immunoSEQ multiplex PCR, and its TCRdb copy is limited to in-frame clones, with some not included. This sample has 350,000 to 450,000 clones; roughly 14% occur once, and the top ten carry approximately 0.035%. This clone has just a few counts. As yet, its antigen is unknown. Sequenced input: naive CD4+ T cells from blood. The TCR comes from a man aged 25-45 years in good health.

CDR3 DNA sequence: TGTGCCACCAGCAGAGTGGGCCAAGCTTTAGATACGCAGTATTTT. Translating it yields CATSRVGQALDTQYF. This chain uses TRBV15 with TRBJ2-3; unclear D gene. Trimming left V 1 base short and J 5 bases short, with 13 bases between. CDR3 length: 15 amino acids. Germline CDR1 and CDR2: LNHNV and YYDKDF (reference sequence).